This TCR beta chain came from a study of neurological immune-mediated disorders. Concerning this clonotype itself: Its target is not known.

There are 13 residues in the CDR3. With 6 bases clipped from V and 1 base from J, the junction kept 0 bases outside the gene matches. Study-wide results and caveats: The study found no CDR3 amino acid sequences shared by expanded clones across subjects, suggesting private repertoires in all groups.

From the 5' RACE reads, TCRdb called clonotypes with MiXCR, one entry per CDR3 protein. The sample shows over 4,500 distinct CDR3 sequences, about a quarter of them seen only once. 1 million sorted CD4+ or CD8+ T cells made each library. The sample comprised CD8+ T cells from blood. This TCR was sampled from a woman in her sixties or seventies with HTLV-1-associated myelopathy (HAM/TSP). The chain has TRBV12-3 or TRBV12-4 and TRBJ1-1, with TRBD1 matching over 9 bases. DNA for the CDR3: TGTGCCAGCAGGGACAGGGGGAACACTGAAGCTTTCTTT. Protein product: CASRDRGNTEAFF.